This T cell receptor (beta chain) was captured in a study of blood T cell repertoires in COVID-19. Whole-study context: PBMCs, B-cell-depleted T cells, or T cells were the source of the cDNA or gDNA that made up the material.

Germline V CDR1 and CDR2: SGHVS, FQNEAQ. The CDR3 has 15 amino acids. With V trimmed by 5 bases and J by 4 bases, 8 bases remained unmatched. Using immunoSEQ multiplex PCR, the repertoire was profiled, and TCRdb retains in-frame clones only, with some absent. The table lists under 300,000 clones, around four fifths of them singletons, with about 4% in the top ten. The V gene is TRBV7-8, the J gene TRBJ1-5; 7 nucleotides match TRBD1. The sample was peripheral blood. The receptor was derived from a man aged 50 or older with acute or convalescent COVID-19. The CDR3 sequence: CASSPRRQGNQPQHF. The CDR3, as DNA: TGTGCCAGCAGCCCCCGCAGACAGGGTAATCAGCCCCAGCATTTT.